What follows describes a single TCR beta chain. Its antigen is as yet unknown. Investigators reverse transcribed all isolated RNA, so they sequenced expressed TCRB transcripts. Profiled with immunoSEQ multiplex PCR; TCRdb holds only in-frame clones, not every one. The data contain some 330,000 clones, around 12% of them singletons. This sample is drawn from a study of beta chain features in type 1 diabetes. Whole-study results and caveats: For Type 1 diabetes patients, all four CD4+ subsets carried TCRB CDR3s that were moderately but significantly shorter.

Sequenced sample: naive CD4+ T cells from blood. This TCR was recovered from a woman under 30 with type 1 diabetes.

This CDR3 is CAWSVGKTGGWVNTEAFF. The CDR3, as DNA: TGTGCCTGGAGTGTAGGGAAGACAGGGGGCTGGGTGAACACTGAAGCTTTCTTT. The V call is TRBV30, the J call TRBJ1-1; 10 positions match TRBD1. There are 18 residues in the CDR3. V gave up 0 bases and J gave up 0 bases; unmatched junction bases: 10. Per the germline V gene, CDR1 is GTSNPN and CDR2 is SVGIG (reference sequence).